A selection of T cell receptor beta chains follows, all from one sample in a study of early stage breast cancer tumors. TCRdb's copy holds only in-frame clones and misses some; the assay was immunoSEQ multiplex PCR. The table includes about 31,000 clones, over 70% detected once. Material: breast tumor tissue. These receptor sequences come from a person aged 25 to 40 with breast cancer. Both conserved end residues are part of each CDR3. A D gene is named only where the DNA matches it firmly. Only some rows state a clone size, as once, few, many or a class for expanded clones.

CDR3 protein,CDR3 DNA,D gene,V gene,clone size,J gene
CASSSDSINEQFF,TGTGCCAGCAGCTCCGACAGTATCAATGAGCAGTTCTTC,NA,TRBV5-6,few,TRBJ2-1
CASSYGGINGSPLHF,TGTGCCAGCAGTTACGGCGGGATTAACGGTTCACCCCTCCACTTT,NA,TRBV6-6,few,TRBJ1-6
CASNGGGLYNQPQHF,TGTGCCAGCAACGGGGGGGGACTCTACAATCAGCCCCAGCATTTT,NA,TRBV28,NA,TRBJ1-5
CASSSQPRGQETQYF,TGTGCCAGCAGCTCCCAACCTAGGGGCCAAGAGACCCAGTACTTC,NA,TRBV7-2,NA,TRBJ2-5
CASSADRSSYEQYF,TGTGCCAGCAGCGCCGACCGTAGCTCCTACGAGCAGTACTTC,NA,TRBV9,NA,TRBJ2-7
CASSLLGGTYEQYF,TGCGCCAGCAGCTTGTTAGGCGGAACCTACGAGCAGTACTTC,NA,TRBV5-1,NA,TRBJ2-7
CASSPPGANVLTF,TGTGCCAGCTCACCCCCAGGGGCCAACGTCCTGACTTTC,NA,TRBV18,NA,TRBJ2-6
CSVEDRVGKGPLSYNEQFF,TGCAGCGTTGAAGATCGGGTTGGGAAAGGGCCCCTCTCCTACAATGAGCAGTTCTTC,NA,TRBV29-1,NA,TRBJ2-1
CASSLGGTQDTQYF,TGTGCCAGCAGCTTAGGCGGGACACAAGATACGCAGTATTTT,NA,TRBV7-8,NA,TRBJ2-3
CASSLEIRNGPQHF,TGTGCCAGCAGCTTAGAAATCCGGAATGGGCCCCAGCATTTT,NA,TRBV7-9,NA,TRBJ1-5
CASSLASGANVLTF,TGTGCCAGCAGCTTAGCCTCTGGGGCCAACGTCCTGACTTTC,NA,TRBV7-9,NA,TRBJ2-6
CASSYGMNTEAFF,TGTGCCAGCAGTTACGGGATGAACACTGAAGCTTTCTTT,NA,TRBV6-5,NA,TRBJ1-1
CASRTGLEGSKQFF,TGTGCCAGTAGAACGGGACTAGAGGGTTCAAAACAGTTCTTC,TRBD2,TRBV19,few,TRBJ2-1
CASSQNYEQYF,TGCGCCAGCAGCCAGAACTACGAGCAGTACTTC,NA,TRBV5-1,NA,TRBJ2-7
CASSKGLWGSKGDGYTF,TGTGCCAGCAGCAAAGGTCTTTGGGGGAGCAAAGGCGATGGCTACACCTTC,NA,TRBV21-1,few,TRBJ1-2
CASSRGGAGELFF,TGTGCCAGCTCCCGCGGAGGGGCCGGGGAGCTGTTTTTT,NA,TRBV18,NA,TRBJ2-2
CASSEAHGNEQFF,TGTGCCAGCAGTGAAGCCCACGGGAATGAGCAGTTCTTC,NA,TRBV2,NA,TRBJ2-1
CASSLGPLGETQYF,TGTGCCAGCAGCTTAGGCCCGCTAGGGGAGACCCAGTACTTC,NA,TRBV7-3,NA,TRBJ2-5
CATSAGGDTGELFF,TGTGCCACCAGCGCAGGGGGCGACACCGGGGAGCTGTTTTTT,TRBD1,TRBV15,few,TRBJ2-2
CASSQKPGTSGSWGYNEQFF,TGCGCCAGCAGCCAGAAGCCCGGGACTAGCGGGAGTTGGGGTTACAATGAGCAGTTCTTC,TRBD2,TRBV4-1,NA,TRBJ2-1
CASTLTGGGNQPQHF,TGTGCCAGCACCTTGACAGGGGGAGGAAATCAGCCCCAGCATTTT,TRBD1,TRBV6-1,NA,TRBJ1-5
CASSLGLIQGYGDADTQYF,TGCGCCAGCAGCTTGGGCTTAATCCAGGGATATGGTGACGCAGATACGCAGTATTTT,NA,TRBV5-1,NA,TRBJ2-3
CASSIVWTGGDTEAFF,TGTGCCAGTAGTATAGTGTGGACAGGGGGCGACACTGAAGCTTTCTTT,TRBD1,TRBV19,NA,TRBJ1-1
CASSYTLAGTYNEQFF,TGTGCCAGCAGTTACACCCTAGCGGGAACCTACAATGAGCAGTTCTTC,TRBD2,TRBV6-7,NA,TRBJ2-1
CASSGSGSGYYNEQFF,TGCGCCAGCAGTGGGTCCGGGTCAGGGTACTACAATGAGCAGTTCTTC,NA,TRBV10-1,NA,TRBJ2-1
CASTPMDRGSEQYF,TGTGCCAGCACACCTATGGACAGGGGGAGCGAGCAGTACTTC,TRBD1,TRBV6-5,NA,TRBJ2-7
CASSMSSGLQETQYF,TGTGCCAGTAGTATGTCGAGCGGGCTCCAAGAGACCCAGTACTTC,NA,TRBV19,few,TRBJ2-5
CASSFPLAENTGELFF,TGTGCCAGCAGCTTCCCTCTAGCGGAGAACACCGGGGAGCTGTTTTTT,TRBD2,TRBV11-3,once,TRBJ2-2
CASGVGGSANNEQFF,TGCGCCAGCGGGGTTGGGGGCTCTGCAAACAATGAGCAGTTCTTC,NA,TRBV5-1,few,TRBJ2-1
CASSLKHIMNTEAFF,TGTGCCAGCAGCTTAAAACACATTATGAACACTGAAGCTTTCTTT,NA,TRBV7-2,NA,TRBJ1-1
CASSHAGTGGNYGYTF,TGTGCCAGTAGTCATGCCGGGACAGGTGGCAACTATGGCTACACCTTC,TRBD1,TRBV19,NA,TRBJ1-2
CASSEGIRGGGRTDTQYF,TGTGCCAGCAGTGAAGGGATTAGGGGAGGGGGCCGAACAGATACGCAGTATTTT,NA,TRBV6-1,NA,TRBJ2-3
CASRTFSGTYEQYF,TGTGCCAGCAGGACATTTAGCGGTACTTACGAGCAGTACTTC,NA,TRBV7-2,NA,TRBJ2-7
CASSQSGPEPPNTGELFF,TGCGCCAGCAGTCAATCGGGACCGGAGCCCCCGAACACCGGGGAGCTGTTTTTT,NA,TRBV23-1,NA,TRBJ2-2
CASSLGTSESDTQYF,TGTGCCAGCAGCTTAGGGACTAGCGAGTCAGATACGCAGTATTTT,TRBD2,TRBV11-1,NA,TRBJ2-3
CATAGTSGYNEQFF,TGTGCCACGGCCGGGACTAGCGGATACAATGAGCAGTTCTTC,TRBD2,TRBV19,NA,TRBJ2-1
CASSLSGGTDTQYF,TGCGCCAGCAGCTTGTCGGGGGGCACAGATACGCAGTATTTT,NA,TRBV5-1,NA,TRBJ2-3
CASSEGNEYEQYF,TGCGCCAGCAGCGAGGGAAATGAATACGAGCAGTACTTC,NA,TRBV4-1,once,TRBJ2-7
CASSVGPSGPTDTQYF,TGTGCCAGCAGCGTAGGACCTAGCGGGCCCACGGATACGCAGTATTTT,TRBD2,TRBV9,NA,TRBJ2-3
CASSKQGAGTDTQYF,TGTGCCAGCAGTAAACAGGGGGCTGGCACAGATACGCAGTATTTT,TRBD1,TRBV6-1,NA,TRBJ2-3
CASSTTGTNYGYTF,TGTGCCAGTAGTACGACAGGGACTAACTATGGCTACACCTTC,TRBD1,TRBV19,NA,TRBJ1-2
CAWSVSTYEQYF,TGTGCCTGGAGTGTATCCACCTACGAGCAGTACTTC,NA,TRBV30,NA,TRBJ2-7
CASSPALAHEKLFF,TGTGCCAGCAGCCCCGCACTCGCGCATGAAAAACTGTTTTTT,NA,TRBV7-2,once,TRBJ1-4
CAGGAGVGETQYF,TGTGCCGGCGGGGCGGGGGTAGGCGAGACCCAGTACTTC,TRBD2,TRBV7-7,NA,TRBJ2-5
CASSLGMGGLAGETQYF,TGCGCCAGCAGCTTGGGGATGGGGGGACTAGCGGGAGAGACGCAGTATTTT,TRBD2,TRBV5-1,NA,TRBJ2-3
CASSLGQGAELAQHF,TGTGCCAGCAGCTTGGGTCAGGGGGCCGAGCTGGCCCAGCATTTT,TRBD1,TRBV7-9,NA,TRBJ1-5
CASSQGGGWSTDTQYF,TGTGCCAGCAGCCAGGGGGGCGGGTGGAGCACAGATACGCAGTATTTT,NA,TRBV7-6,NA,TRBJ2-3
CASSLAGAGEQFF,TGTGCCAGCAGCTTAGCCGGGGCGGGGGAGCAGTTCTTC,NA,TRBV7-2,NA,TRBJ2-1
CSVEGLQGRSSYNEQFF,TGCAGCGTTGAGGGGCTACAGGGAAGGAGCTCCTACAATGAGCAGTTCTTC,NA,TRBV29-1,once,TRBJ2-1
CATSRGQLNTEAFF,TGTGCCACCAGCAGAGGACAGCTAAACACTGAAGCTTTCTTT,NA,TRBV15,NA,TRBJ1-1
CASSPYRRLAGGDTQYF,TGTGCCAGCAGCCCTTATAGGAGACTAGCGGGTGGAGATACGCAGTATTTT,TRBD2,TRBV7-9,NA,TRBJ2-3
CSVAASSGRAEQFF,TGCAGCGTTGCGGCATCTAGCGGGAGGGCTGAGCAGTTCTTC,TRBD2,TRBV29-1,NA,TRBJ2-1
CASSLTSGRDFDEQFF,TGTGCCAGCAGTCTTACTAGCGGGAGGGATTTTGATGAGCAGTTCTTC,TRBD2,TRBV6-4,NA,TRBJ2-1
CASKGRTATEAFF,TGTGCCAGCAAAGGGAGGACAGCAACTGAAGCTTTCTTT,NA,TRBV7-2,NA,TRBJ1-1
CASTPGLASDTQYF,TGCGCCAGCACCCCCGGACTAGCCTCAGATACGCAGTATTTT,TRBD2,TRBV10-1,NA,TRBJ2-3